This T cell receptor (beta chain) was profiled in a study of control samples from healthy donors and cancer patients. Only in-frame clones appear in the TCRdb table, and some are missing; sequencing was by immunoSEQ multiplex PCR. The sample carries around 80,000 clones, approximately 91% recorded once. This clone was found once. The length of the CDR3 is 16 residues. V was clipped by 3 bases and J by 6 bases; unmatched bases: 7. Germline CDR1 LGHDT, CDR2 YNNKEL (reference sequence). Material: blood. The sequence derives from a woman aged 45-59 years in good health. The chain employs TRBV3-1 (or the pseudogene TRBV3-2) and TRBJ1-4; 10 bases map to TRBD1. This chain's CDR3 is CASSQPMGQGYEKLFF. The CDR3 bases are TGTGCCAGCAGCCAGCCAATGGGACAGGGGTATGAAAAACTGTTTTTT.